This T cell receptor beta chain was recovered during a study of shared clonotypes between healthy human individuals. This clone was detected once. No antigen is known for it. Study outcomes and limitations: Sharing of clonotypes among donors was expected to vary with sequencing depth.

The repertoire was sequenced with immunoSEQ multiplex PCR; TCRdb's copy has only in-frame clones and lacks some. The data contain about 690,000 clones, 90% of them seen just once; the ten biggest clones take up 34%. There are 16 residues in the CDR3. Germline lookup yields CDR1 SGHAT and CDR2 FQNNGV. The ends were cut back, 1 base at V and 5 bases at J, with 17 bases in the middle. Input material: memory CD8+ T cells from PBMCs. Subset: CD45RO+ cells pooled with CCR7-negative TemRA cells. The chain combines TRBV11-2 with TRBJ2-5; D is undetermined. This sequence was found in a man aged 18-30 years in good health. Some clones in this sample may be carry-over from other donors' samples. The CDR3 loop reads CASSLVGSWGPETQYF. DNA for the CDR3: TGTGCCAGCAGCTTAGTGGGCAGTTGGGGTCCGGAGACCCAGTACTTC.